One and the same sample provided the 23 T cell receptor beta chains below, sequenced in a study of Graves' ophthalmopathy and Graves' hyperthyroidism. RNA transcripts were the template, and TCR beta CDR3 regions were amplified from them. HTBI primers primed a first-round RT-PCR, and a second-round multiplex PCR followed. TCRdb re-called the multiplex PCR reads with MiXCR, one entry per CDR3 protein. The table has around 1.1 million distinct CDR3 sequences, less than 45% seen once. The source material was peripheral blood or thyroid tissue (not recorded which). These receptors were taken from an adult man with Graves' hyperthyroidism.

The genes are TRBV5-1 and TRBJ2-2; possibly TRBD1 or TRBD2 for D (5 bases each). Between the trimmed V and J ends, which lost 3 bases and 5 bases, there was a span of 17 bases. Germline CDR1 and CDR2: SGHRS and YFSETQ. CDR3 size: 16 residues. The CDR3 reads CASSSSGRLSTGELFF. The CDR3 region has the DNA TGCGCCAGCAGCTCCTCGGGACGGCTAAGTACCGGGGAGCTGTTTTTT. The full variable domain, with the rest looked up from reference TRBV5-1 and TRBJ2-2, is KAGVTQTPRYLIKTRGQQVTLSCSPISGHRSVSWYQQTPGQGLQFLFEYFSETQRNKGNFPGRFSGRQFSNSRSEMNVSTLELGDSALYLCASSSSGRLSTGELFFGEGSRLTVL.

With regard to this clonotype: This may be a read error, as it is one base from a much larger clone. The genes are TRBV11-2 and TRBJ2-5; 9 bases match TRBD1. The CDR3 is 13 amino acids. CDR1 and CDR2 (germline): SGHAT, FQNNGV. Unmatched junction bases numbered 5, after V lost 5 bases and J lost 7 bases. Here the CDR3 reads CASSRPGQGTQYF. The CDR3 DNA reads as TGTGCCAGCAGCAGGCCGGGACAGGGGACCCAGTACTTC.

The CDR3 is CASSTLAGVGTQYF. In nucleotides, the CDR3 is TGTGCCAGCAGCACTCTAGCGGGAGTGGGGACCCAGTACTTC. V usage is TRBV6-5 and J usage is TRBJ2-5; 10 nucleotides agree with TRBD2. Germline V gives CDR1 MNHEY, CDR2 SVGAGI. The ends lost 6 bases at V and 7 bases at J; junction bases unmatched: 8. The length of the CDR3 is 14 residues.

This clonotype was recorded many times. The J gene is TRBJ1-2, the V gene TRBV7-2, with 9 bases identical to TRBD1. J was trimmed by 0 bases and V by 5 bases; bases with no gene match: 4. CDR1 is SGHTA and CDR2 is FQGNSA in the germline V gene. The CDR3 extends over 15 amino acids. CDR3 nucleotide sequence: TGTGCCAGCAGCCCCCGGGACAGGGCTAACTATGGCTACACCTTC. Amino acid sequence: CASSPRDRANYGYTF.

CDR3 DNA: TGTGCCAGCAGCTCCGCCACAGGGGGCAGCTATGGCTACACCTTC. Its translation is CASSSATGGSYGYTF. J is TRBJ1-2 and V is TRBV7-9; 9 positions agree with TRBD1. The CDR3 sequence is 15 residues long. J was trimmed by 4 bases and V by 4 bases; bases with no gene match: 7. The V gene's germline CDR1 is SEHNR and CDR2 FQNEAQ (reference sequence).

This clonotype has a handful of counts. This chain connects TRBV29-1 to TRBJ2-3; D ambiguous. Germline V gene sequence: CDR1 SQVTM, CDR2 ANQGSEA. Trimming left V 6 bases short and J 6 bases short, with 13 bases between. The CDR3 extends over 12 amino acids. The CDR3 reads CSVPVQWDTQYF. CDR3 nucleotides: TGCAGCGTGCCCGTGCAATGGGATACGCAGTATTTT.

This clonotype was recorded at least ten times. The chain couples TRBV29-1 to TRBJ2-7; the D is unclear. Germline V CDR1 and CDR2: SQVTM, ANQGSEA. There are 13 residues in the CDR3. The V end was cut by 1 base, the J end by 3 bases, with 10 bases between. CDR3 protein: CSVEGNEVYEQYF. DNA of the CDR3: TGCAGCGTTGAAGGGAACGAGGTCTACGAGCAGTACTTC.

This clonotype was recorded at least ten times. The chain combines TRBV7-2 with TRBJ1-1; D unresolved. This CDR3 contains 14 residues. The V end was cut by 2 bases, the J end by 2 bases, with 9 bases between. Germline CDR1 SGHTA, CDR2 FQGNSA. The CDR3 spells CASSLNWDNTEAFF. The CDR3 DNA reads TGTGCCAGCAGCTTAAATTGGGATAACACTGAAGCTTTCTTT.

This clonotype was counted ten times or more. V gene TRBV9 combines with J gene TRBJ2-5; no reliable D call. Germline lookup yields CDR1 SGDLS and CDR2 YYNGEE. V was shortened by 3 bases and J by 2 bases, with 8 bases between the two germline ends. The CDR3 has 13 amino acids. The CDR3: CASSAVRQETQYF. The CDR3 bases are TGTGCCAGCAGCGCTGTTCGGCAAGAGACCCAGTACTTC.

Many counts were recorded for this clonotype. This chain joins TRBV7-7 and TRBJ2-5; no reliable D call. CDR1 is SSHAT, CDR2 FNYEAQ, per germline (reference sequence). The CDR3 extends over 14 amino acids. V lost 3 bases and J lost 5, with 13 bases in between. The CDR3 sequence: CASSFGDLGETQYF. The CDR3 DNA reads TGTGCCAGCAGCTTTGGAGATTTGGGGGAGACCCAGTACTTC.

V is TRBV10-3 and J is TRBJ2-1; D not resolved. The CDR3 contains 17 residues. With 0 bases removed from V and 0 bases from J, the gap between germline ends came to 12 bases. Germline V lookup: CDR1 ENHRY, CDR2 SYGVKD. The CDR3 here is CAISESVHGSSYNEQFF. Written as DNA, the CDR3 is TGTGCCATCAGTGAGTCAGTGCACGGAAGCTCCTACAATGAGCAGTTCTTC.

This clonotype was counted many times. The chain uses TRBV7-8 and TRBJ2-6; the match to TRBD1 covers 7 bases. Trimming at V came to 5 bases and at J to 4 bases, leaving 2 bases not matched to a gene. CDR3 length: 14 residues. Germline CDR1 SGHVS, CDR2 FQNEAQ. CDR3 DNA sequence: TGTGCCAGCAGCCCGGGACAGGGGGCCAACGTCCTGACTTTC. This codes for CASSPGQGANVLTF. Supplemented by reference TRBV7-8 and TRBJ2-6, the full variable domain reads GAGVSQSPRYKVAKRGQDVALRCDPISGHVSLFWYQQALGQGPEFLTYFQNEAQLDKSGLPSDRFFAERPEGSVSTLKIQRTQQEDSAVYLCASSPGQGANVLTFGAGSRLTVL.

This clonotype was found many times. The chain carries TRBV7-8 and TRBJ2-7; D possibly matches TRBD1 or TRBD2 (5 bases each). CDR1 SGHVS and CDR2 FQNEAQ come from the germline V gene. This CDR3 is 16 amino acids long. Trimming took off 0 bases at V and 1 base at J, with 13 bases between the two ends. CDR3 loop: CASSLALGTASYEQYF. The CDR3 region has the DNA TGTGCCAGCAGCTTAGCGCTTGGGACGGCGTCCTACGAGCAGTACTTC.

A few counts support this clonotype. The V gene is TRBV30, the J gene TRBJ1-2; D is ambiguous. This CDR3 region has 14 residues. Germline-derived CDR1 and CDR2 are GTSNPN and SVGIG (reference sequence). Trimming pared 0 bases from V and 3 bases from J, leaving 11 bases between. The DNA for the CDR3 is TGTGCCTGGAGTGTCATGAAACGCCACTATGGCTACACCTTC. Encoded protein: CAWSVMKRHYGYTF. The entire variable domain, with the rest obtained from reference TRBV30 and TRBJ1-2, is as follows: SQTIHQWPATLVQPVGSPLSLECTVEGTSNPNLYWYRQAAGRGLQLLFYSVGIGQISSEVPQNLSASRPQDRQFILSSKKLLLSDSGFYLCAWSVMKRHYGYTFGSGTRLTVV.

The sample holds one count of this clonotype. As the CDR3 is not closed by the conserved phenylalanine or tryptophan, this likely results from a read error. No DNA is shown, since the ends of the CDR3 on it are uncertain; the CDR3 is the one TCRdb lists. The rearrangement joins TRBV7-9 to TRBJ2-2; the table's D call TRBD2 went unverified against the DNA. The CDR3 adds up to 16 amino acids, both ends counted. The germline V gene has CDR1 SEHNR and CDR2 FQNEAQ (reference sequence). CDR3 sequence reads: CASSLKVAGETGELCA.

The J gene is TRBJ2-7, the V gene TRBV7-9, with 8 bases that match TRBD1. Germline loops: CDR1 SEHNR, CDR2 FQNEAQ (reference sequence). This CDR3 has 15 residues. The V gene end was trimmed by 5 bases and the J gene end by 0 bases; junction bases not matched to a gene: 6. DNA for the CDR3: TGTGCCAGCAGCCCCAGGGGGCCCGCCTCCTACGAGCAGTACTTC. Protein: CASSPRGPASYEQYF.

The chain has TRBV6-5 and TRBJ1-3; no clear D gene. The CDR3 length is 16 residues. Per germline, CDR1 MNHEY and CDR2 SVGAGI. Between the trimmed V and J ends, which lost 6 bases and 0 bases, there was a span of 15 bases. The CDR3 coding sequence is TGTGCCAGCAGCCGTCCGACAAGCCTCTCTGGAAACACCATATATTTT. Its translation is CASSRPTSLSGNTIYF.

This clonotype was detected ten times or more. The gene calls are TRBV12-3 or TRBV12-4 and TRBJ1-2; 9 bases agree with TRBD1. V gave up 6 bases and J gave up 5 bases; unmatched junction bases: 4. The CDR3 sequence is 13 residues long. CDR3 region: CASRVGTGYGYTF. DNA for the CDR3: TGTGCCAGCAGAGTCGGGACAGGGTATGGCTACACCTTC.

Only a few counts were recorded for this clonotype. The chain has TRBV5-1 and TRBJ1-3; D is ambiguous. Trimming left V 1 base short and J 0 bases short, with 20 bases between. The CDR3 has 19 residues. CDR1 and CDR2 (germline): SGHRS, YFSETQ. CDR3 in DNA: TGCGCCAGCAGCTTGTTAAGTACCGTGAGTGCCAGCTCTGGAAACACCATATATTTT. It yields the protein CASSLLSTVSASSGNTIYF.

The sample holds a few counts of this clonotype. This chain links TRBV5-6 with TRBJ2-2; TRBD1 matches at 9 bases. CDR1 and CDR2 (germline): SGHDT, YYEEEE. V dropped 4 bases and J dropped 3; count of bases not matched to a gene: 7. The CDR3 contains 16 residues. The CDR3 coding sequence is TGTGCCAGCAGCGTCCTGGGACAGGGTGACACCGGGGAGCTGTTTTTT. Translating gives CASSVLGQGDTGELFF.

This chain links TRBV13 with TRBJ1-2; D is possibly TRBD1 (5 bases). The CDR3 consists of 14 residues. Trimming pared 5 bases from V and 4 bases from J, leaving 14 bases between. CDR1 and CDR2 from the germline V gene are PRHDT and FYEKMQ (reference sequence). The CDR3 spells CASSRRGVGYGYTF. CDR3 DNA sequence: TGTGCCAGCAGCAGACGGGGGGTCGGCTATGGCTACACCTTC.

This clonotype has a count of ten or more. The V gene is TRBV9, the J gene TRBJ2-2; D might be TRBD2 (6 bases). The CDR3 runs 16 residues. Germline CDR1 SGDLS, CDR2 YYNGEE. V lost 0 bases and J lost 3, with 12 bases in between. CDR3 sequence reads: CASSVAGGSYTGELFF. The CDR3 bases are TGTGCCAGCAGCGTAGCTGGGGGGTCTTACACCGGGGAGCTGTTTTTT.

The J gene is TRBJ2-5, the V gene TRBV4-1; D gene uncertain. From germline, CDR1 is MGHRA and CDR2 YSYEKL. The CDR3 runs to 13 residues. With 3 bases removed from V and 4 bases from J, the gap between germline ends came to 9 bases. CDR3 region: CASSHVWGETQYF. In DNA form, the CDR3 reads TGCGCCAGCAGCCATGTCTGGGGAGAGACCCAGTACTTC.